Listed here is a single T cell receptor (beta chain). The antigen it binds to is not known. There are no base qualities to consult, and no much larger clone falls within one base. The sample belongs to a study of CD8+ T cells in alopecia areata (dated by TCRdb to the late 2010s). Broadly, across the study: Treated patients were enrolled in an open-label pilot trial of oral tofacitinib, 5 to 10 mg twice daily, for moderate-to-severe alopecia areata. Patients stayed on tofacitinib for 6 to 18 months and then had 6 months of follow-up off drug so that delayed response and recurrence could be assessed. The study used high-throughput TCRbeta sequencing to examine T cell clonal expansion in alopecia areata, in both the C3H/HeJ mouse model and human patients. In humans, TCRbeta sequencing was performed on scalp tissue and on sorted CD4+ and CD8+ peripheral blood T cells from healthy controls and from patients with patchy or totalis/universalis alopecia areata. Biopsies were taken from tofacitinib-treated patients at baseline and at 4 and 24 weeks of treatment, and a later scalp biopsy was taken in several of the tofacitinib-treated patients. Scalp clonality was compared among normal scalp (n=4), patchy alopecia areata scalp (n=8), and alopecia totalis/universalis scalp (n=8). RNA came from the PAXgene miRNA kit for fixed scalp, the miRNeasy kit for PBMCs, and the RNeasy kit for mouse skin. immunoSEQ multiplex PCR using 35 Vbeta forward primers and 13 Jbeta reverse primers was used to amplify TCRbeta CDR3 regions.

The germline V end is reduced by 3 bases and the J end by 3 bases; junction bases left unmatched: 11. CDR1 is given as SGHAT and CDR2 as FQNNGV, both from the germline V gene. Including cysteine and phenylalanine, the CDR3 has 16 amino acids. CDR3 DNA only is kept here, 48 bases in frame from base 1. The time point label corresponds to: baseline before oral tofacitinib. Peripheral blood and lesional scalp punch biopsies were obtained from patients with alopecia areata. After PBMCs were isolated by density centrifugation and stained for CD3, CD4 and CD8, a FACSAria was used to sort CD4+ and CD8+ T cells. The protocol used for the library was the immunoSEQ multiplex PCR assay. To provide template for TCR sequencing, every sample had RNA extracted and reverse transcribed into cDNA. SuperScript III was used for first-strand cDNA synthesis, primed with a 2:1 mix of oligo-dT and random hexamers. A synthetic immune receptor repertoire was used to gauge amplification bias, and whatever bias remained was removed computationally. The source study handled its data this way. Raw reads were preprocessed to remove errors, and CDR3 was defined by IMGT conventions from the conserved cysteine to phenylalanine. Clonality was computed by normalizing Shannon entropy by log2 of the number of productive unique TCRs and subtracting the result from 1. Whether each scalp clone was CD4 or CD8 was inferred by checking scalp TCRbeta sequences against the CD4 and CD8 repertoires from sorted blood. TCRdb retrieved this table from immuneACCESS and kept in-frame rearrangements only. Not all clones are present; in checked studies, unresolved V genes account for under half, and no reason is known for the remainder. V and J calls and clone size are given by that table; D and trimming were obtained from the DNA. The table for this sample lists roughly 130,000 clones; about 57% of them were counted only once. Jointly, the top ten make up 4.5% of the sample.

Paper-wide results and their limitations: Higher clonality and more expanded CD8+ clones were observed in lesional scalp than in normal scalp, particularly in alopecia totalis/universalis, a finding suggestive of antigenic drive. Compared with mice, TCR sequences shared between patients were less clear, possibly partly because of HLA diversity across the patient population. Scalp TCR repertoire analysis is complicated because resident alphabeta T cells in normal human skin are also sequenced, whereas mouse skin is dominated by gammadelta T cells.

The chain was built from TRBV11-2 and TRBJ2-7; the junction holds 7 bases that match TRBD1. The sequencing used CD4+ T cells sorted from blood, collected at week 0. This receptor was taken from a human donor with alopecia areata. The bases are TGTGCCAGCAGCTTCCCTCAGACAGGGCTTAGCTACGAGCAGTACTTC. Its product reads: CASSFPQTGLSYEQYF.